The table lists the clone carrying this T cell receptor (beta chain) with a few counts. The antigen is unknown. These data originate in a study of identical twins. Whole-study results and caveats: Conclusions were based on cross-sectional statistical analysis, without following the same donors.

Trimming took 3 bases from V and 5 from J; bases not matched to a gene: 6. The CDR3 sequence is 15 residues long. Germline CDR1 and CDR2: DFQATT and SNEGSKA (reference sequence). Healthy Caucasians supplied all donations. Addition of a universal primer site occurred through template switching, and cDNA carried unique molecular identifiers. Each CDR3 protein is one row after TCRdb ran MiXCR on the 5' RACE reads. The sample records 200,000 to 300,000 distinct CDR3 sequences, approximately 8% being singletons. These same records also appear under a second study, on yellow fever vaccine responses in identical twins. That paper adds: Twins' T cell vaccine responses reportedly looked partly convergent, partly personalized.

V is TRBV20-1 and J is TRBJ1-4; TRBD1 matches at 10 bases. Sequencing input: CD8+ T cells sorted from blood. The clonotype comes from a woman in her late teens or twenties in good health. The CDR3 is CSASAGTGENEKLFF. The CDR3 coding sequence is TGCAGTGCTAGTGCCGGGACAGGGGAAAATGAAAAACTGTTTTTT.